One and the same sample provided the 12 T cell receptor beta chains below, sequenced in a study of shared clonotypes between healthy human individuals. The naive CD8 population came from CD45RO-negative cells selected for CCR7, without terminally differentiated effector memory CD45RA+ cells. Clones were read by immunoSEQ multiplex PCR, and TCRdb kept only the in-frame ones, dropping some. The table records about 2 million clones, about 95% of them present only once. The sample comprised naive CD8+ T cells sorted from blood. Receptor source: a man aged 18 to 35 in good health.

V usage is TRBV21-1 and J usage is TRBJ2-7; the table's D call TRBD1 went unverified against the DNA. TRBV21-1 is noted as a pseudogene. The length of the CDR3 is 14 residues. CDR3 in DNA: TGTGCCAGCAGCAAAGAGACCGGACACTACGAGCAGTACTTC. Translation: CASSKETGHYEQYF.

V is TRBV29-1 and J is TRBJ1-1; TRBD1 might be the D (5 bases). Trimming shortened V by 0 bases and J by 4 bases, and 12 bases separated the two germline ends. The CDR3 extends over 14 amino acids. Germline values: CDR1 SQVTM, CDR2 ANQGSEA. The chain's CDR3 is CSVEDDSPSTEAFF. The CDR3 region has the DNA TGCAGCGTTGAAGATGACAGCCCTAGCACTGAAGCTTTCTTT.

This clone was seen just once. The J gene is TRBJ2-7, the V gene TRBV5-6; no clear D gene. CDR1 SGHDT and CDR2 YYEEEE come from the germline V gene. V was pared by 4 bases and J by 3 bases, with 14 bases between. This CDR3 has 14 amino acids. Written as DNA, the CDR3 is TGTGCCAGCAGCCGCCAAAGTCTAGGCTACGAGCAGTACTTC. This encodes CASSRQSLGYEQYF.

This clone was detected only once. The J gene is TRBJ2-7, the V gene TRBV28; 15 positions agree with TRBD2. The V gene's germline CDR1 is MDHEN and CDR2 SYDVKM. Trimming at V came to 5 bases and at J to 3 bases, leaving 14 bases not matched to a gene. This CDR3 has 19 residues. The CDR3 region is CASSIGLAGGQLTVYEQYF. CDR3 sequence (DNA): TGTGCCAGCAGTATTGGACTAGCGGGAGGGCAACTTACCGTCTACGAGCAGTACTTC.

The chain joins TRBV19 to TRBJ1-5, with D maybe TRBD1 (5 bases). The CDR3 covers 14 residues. Germline assignment: CDR1 LNHDA and CDR2 SQIVND (reference sequence). Trimming shortened V by 9 bases and J by 2 bases, and 14 bases separated the two germline ends. DNA of the CDR3: TGTGCCAGCCGCGGGGGGATGGGCAATCAGCCCCAGCATTTT. Translating gives CASRGGMGNQPQHF.

V gene TRBV5-6 combines with J gene TRBJ1-5; no reliable D call. V was cut by 1 base and J by 0 bases, with 8 bases left in between. CDR1 is SGHDT, CDR2 YYEEEE, per germline. This CDR3 is 15 amino acids long. CDR3 sequence (DNA): TGTGCCAGCAGCTTGCTCTCAGATAGCAATCAGCCCCAGCATTTT. Its translation: CASSLLSDSNQPQHF. The whole variable domain, filled in from reference TRBV5-6 and TRBJ1-5, reads DAGVTQSPTHLIKTRGQQVTLRCSPKSGHDTVSWYQQALGQGPQFIFQYYEEEERQRGNFPDRFSGHQFPNYSSELNVNALLLGDSALYLCASSLLSDSNQPQHFGDGTRLSIL.

The chain uses TRBV27 and TRBJ2-1; TRBD2 aligns across 12 bases. The length of the CDR3 is 14 residues. Germline CDR1 and CDR2: MNHEY and SMNVEV (reference sequence). The J segment lost 7 bases and the V segment lost 7 bases, leaving 5 bases of the junction unmatched. In nucleotides, the CDR3 is TGTGCCAGCAAACTAGCGGGAGGCCTAAATGAGCAGTTCTTC. Translation: CASKLAGGLNEQFF.

This sequence joins TRBV5-6 and TRBJ1-4; no definite D call. Trimming shortened V by 1 base and J by 3 bases, and 7 bases separated the two germline ends. Germline V gives CDR1 SGHDT, CDR2 YYEEEE. CDR3 length equals 14 residues. CDR3 region: CASSLRTPNEKLFF. The CDR3 DNA sequence: TGTGCCAGCAGCTTGCGCACCCCTAATGAAAAACTGTTTTTT.

A note on this clone: Additional DNA sequences in this sample encode the identical CDR3. The chain joins TRBV5-1 to TRBJ1-1; D unresolved. The ends were cut back, 0 bases at V and 5 bases at J, with 2 bases in the middle. Per the germline V gene, CDR1 is SGHRS and CDR2 is YFSETQ. The CDR3 runs to 11 residues. Written as DNA, the CDR3 is TGCGCCAGCAGCTTGGGAACTGAAGCTTTCTTT. This encodes CASSLGTEAFF.

This chain links TRBV28 with TRBJ2-5, with 7 bases aligning to TRBD1. The CDR3 length is 14 residues. With V trimmed by 7 bases and J by 2 bases, 7 bases remained unmatched. Germline V gene sequence: CDR1 MDHEN, CDR2 SYDVKM. The CDR3 DNA follows: TGTGCCAGCACTCTCCGGGACAGTCAAGAGACCCAGTACTTC. As protein: CASTLRDSQETQYF.

This chain uses TRBV7-6 with TRBJ2-5; D not resolved. Trimming removed 5 bases from V and 5 bases from J, with 12 bases in between. The CDR3 is made up of 13 amino acids. Per the germline V gene, CDR1 is SGHVS and CDR2 is FNYEAQ. CDR3 nucleotides: TGTGCCAGCAGCCCCTCGCCTGGGGAGACCCAGTACTTC. Residues: CASSPSPGETQYF. Looking up the rest from reference TRBV7-6 and TRBJ2-5 gives the full variable domain: GAGVSQSPRYKVTKRGQDVALRCDPISGHVSLYWYRQALGQGPEFLTYFNYEAQQDKSGLPNDRFSAERPEGSISTLTIQRTEQRDSAMYRCASSPSPGETQYFGPGTRLLVL.

The rearrangement links TRBV29-1 to TRBJ2-2; 11 nucleotides agree with TRBD2. The CDR3 extends over 15 amino acids. The V gene's germline CDR1 is SQVTM and CDR2 ANQGSEA. J gave up 2 bases and V 7 bases, and 6 bases lay outside the gene matches. The CDR3 DNA is TGCAGCGCTTCACTAGCGGGAGACAACACCGGGGAGCTGTTTTTT. Its protein is CSASLAGDNTGELFF.